These T cell receptor beta chains were read from a single sample in a study of blood T cell repertoires in COVID-19. Here immunoSEQ multiplex PCR was the method, and the copy in TCRdb shows in-frame clones only, minus some. The table includes roughly 300,000 clones, about 86% detected once. Sequences were obtained from peripheral blood. These receptors all come from a woman in her twenties or thirties with COVID-19, enrolled during active disease. The conserved cysteine and the conserved F or W are not part of the CDR3 here. Clone size is shown for a subset of rows, as once, few, many or a class of expanded clone.

J gene | V gene | clone size | CDR3 protein
TRBJ2-1 | TRBV10-1 | . | ASSWTSGGGEQF
TRBJ1-6 | TRBV14 | . | ASSPWTGEALH
TRBJ2-1 | TRBV5-1 | once | ASSPPALGRSHEQF
TRBJ1-5 | TRBV2 | . | ASSETGVGFQPQH
TRBJ2-5 | TRBV15 | few | ATSRDKETQY
TRBJ2-6 | TRBV5-6 | once | ASSPFSSGANVLT
TRBJ2-1 | TRBV5-8 | . | ASRSTGREQF
TRBJ2-1 | TRBV19 | . | ASSNRVVDNEQF
TRBJ2-1 | TRBV29-1 | . | SVYDNEQF
TRBJ2-3 | TRBV12-5 | . | ASGLPPGGDTDTQY